Listed here are 23 T cell receptor beta chains from one sample, sequenced in a study of cytomegalovirus exposure and HLA in healthy donors (dated by TCRdb to 2016 to 2017). The protocol used for the library was the immunoSEQ multiplex PCR assay. A mixture of 60 forward primers for TCR Vbeta segments and 13 reverse primers for TCR Jbeta segments was used in the multiplex PCR. The table comes from immuneACCESS by way of TCRdb, which keeps in-frame sequences with V and J called. Part of the clones is missing from these tables; in studies checked, under half for an unresolved V gene and the rest for unknown reasons. This sample comprises about 150,000 clones, about 64% of them detected only once. Under 7.5% of the sample is held by the ten biggest clonotypes. The source material was PBMCs. These receptors were obtained from an older woman in good health and CMV-seropositive.

The chain carries TRBV9 and TRBJ2-5; 9 positions agree with TRBD1. CDR1 SGDLS and CDR2 YYNGEE come from the germline V gene. The length of the CDR3 is 15 residues. V dropped 1 base and J dropped 3; count of bases not matched to a gene: 4. The CDR3 loop reads CASSVTGTGKETQYF. The CDR3 DNA follows: TGTGCCAGCAGCGTAACGGGGACAGGGAAAGAGACCCAGTACTTC.

The chain uses TRBV10-3 and TRBJ2-7; possible D gene TRBD1, 6 bases. The CDR3 is made up of 13 amino acids. Per germline, CDR1 ENHRY and CDR2 SYGVKD. The V and J ends lost 4 bases and 5 bases respectively, with 12 bases between them. In DNA form, the CDR3 reads TGTGCCATCAGTGGTAACTCAGGGGACGAGCAGTACTTC. It specifies CAISGNSGDEQYF.

This clone was counted a few times. The chain has TRBV5-1 and TRBJ2-1; possible D gene TRBD1, 5 bases. Looked up from germline, CDR1 is SGHRS and CDR2 is YFSETQ. CDR3 length equals 13 residues. Trimming shortened V by 0 bases and J by 6 bases, and 7 bases separated the two germline ends. CDR3 coding DNA: TGCGCCAGCAGCTTGGGACAGCGCAATGAGCAGTTCTTC. Protein sequence: CASSLGQRNEQFF.

This chain connects TRBV2 to TRBJ2-7, with D perhaps matching TRBD2 (5 bases). The germline V gene has CDR1 SNHLY and CDR2 FYNNEI. The CDR3 covers 19 residues. Trimming pared 0 bases from V and 3 bases from J, leaving 24 bases between. The CDR3 nucleotides are TGTGCCAGCAGTGAAGCGCTCCGGGGATGGAGAGAAATCAACTACGAGCAGTACTTC. Protein sequence: CASSEALRGWREINYEQYF.

The chain has TRBV9 and TRBJ2-3, with TRBD2 identical over 8 bases. The trim removed 4 bases at V and 3 bases at J, leaving 10 bases unmatched. The CDR3 totals 16 residues. Germline values: CDR1 SGDLS, CDR2 YYNGEE. The CDR3 reads CASSYQSGRRTDTQYF. For the CDR3, the DNA is TGTGCCAGCAGCTATCAAAGCGGGAGAAGGACAGATACGCAGTATTTT.

This clone was detected a few times. The chain combines TRBV9 with TRBJ2-1; D unresolved. The germline CDR1 and CDR2 sequences are SGDLS and YYNGEE. Between the trimmed V and J ends, which lost 4 bases and 4 bases, there was a span of 9 bases. The CDR3 loop spans 13 amino acids. The CDR3 loop reads CASSSTAYNEQFF. For the CDR3, the DNA is TGTGCCAGCAGCTCGACTGCATACAATGAGCAGTTCTTC.

The V and J genes are TRBV28 and TRBJ2-1, with TRBD1 matching over 8 bases. Germline lookup yields CDR1 MDHEN and CDR2 SYDVKM. V was pared by 4 bases and J by 9 bases, with 8 bases of the junction left unmatched. This CDR3 comprises 14 residues. Here the CDR3 reads CASSSPAGGPEQFF. The CDR3 bases are TGTGCCAGCAGTTCCCCCGCAGGGGGCCCTGAGCAGTTCTTC.

The CDR3 bases are TGTGCCAGCAGCCCTAGGGGACTAGCGGGTGTAGAGCAGTACTTC. This translates into CASSPRGLAGVEQYF. The gene calls are TRBV9 and TRBJ2-7, with 12 bases aligning to TRBD2. This CDR3 spans 15 amino acids. V dropped 4 bases and J dropped 7; count of bases not matched to a gene: 9. The germline V gene encodes CDR1 SGDLS and CDR2 YYNGEE.

The chain has TRBV5-1 and TRBJ2-1; tentatively, D is TRBD2 (5 bases). Germline V gives CDR1 SGHRS, CDR2 YFSETQ. This CDR3 contains 16 residues. With 0 bases removed from V and 0 bases from J, the gap between germline ends came to 10 bases. This CDR3 is CASSLERYPSYNEQFF. CDR3 DNA: TGCGCCAGCAGCTTGGAGCGGTACCCCTCCTACAATGAGCAGTTCTTC.

The chain combines TRBV2 with TRBJ1-5; D call uncertain. V was cut by 4 bases and J by 6 bases, with 16 bases left in between. Looked up from germline, CDR1 is SNHLY and CDR2 is FYNNEI. The CDR3 consists of 15 residues. CDR3 region: CASSGGSQGSQPQHF. CDR3 coding DNA: TGTGCCAGCAGTGGAGGATCACAAGGGAGTCAGCCCCAGCATTTT.

This rearrangement joins TRBV10-3 to TRBJ2-3; 8 nucleotides align to TRBD1. Germline loops: CDR1 ENHRY, CDR2 SYGVKD. V dropped 10 bases and J dropped 4; count of bases not matched to a gene: 13. CDR3 length equals 15 residues. The CDR3 loop reads CATGGARGRSDTQYF. The CDR3 DNA sequence: TGTGCCACAGGCGGGGCCAGGGGGCGCTCAGATACGCAGTATTTT.

This rearrangement joins TRBV27 to TRBJ2-2; tentatively, D is TRBD1 (5 bases). The germline CDR1 and CDR2 sequences are MNHEY and SMNVEV (reference sequence). The V end lost 7 bases, the J end lost 1 base, and 16 bases lay between the germline ends. CDR3 length equals 16 residues. As DNA, the CDR3 is TGTGCCAGCACCCTAAGGGGCGGATTGAACACCGGGGAGCTGTTTTTT. Residues: CASTLRGGLNTGELFF.

V usage is TRBV7-7 and J usage is TRBJ2-2; 12 bases are a match to TRBD2. Trimming took 5 bases from V and 5 from J; bases not matched to a gene: 3. Germline CDR1 is SSHAT and CDR2 is FNYEAQ (reference sequence). The length of the CDR3 is 15 residues. The CDR3: CASSRTSGITGELFF. CDR3 nucleotide sequence: TGTGCCAGCAGCAGGACTAGCGGGATAACCGGGGAGCTGTTTTTT.

The rearrangement links TRBV30 to TRBJ1-5; tentatively, D is TRBD1 (5 bases). V dropped 0 bases and J dropped 3 bases, with 12 bases sitting between them. The CDR3 has 15 amino acids. From germline, CDR1 is GTSNPN and CDR2 SVGIG (reference sequence). CDR3 amino acids: CAWSVWQGHNQPQHF. CDR3 DNA sequence: TGTGCCTGGAGTGTATGGCAGGGCCACAATCAGCCCCAGCATTTT.

This clone was seen a handful of times. The rearrangement uses TRBV7-3 and TRBJ2-1, with D possibly matching TRBD1 (6 bases). There are 13 residues in the CDR3. The V and J ends lost 8 bases and 6 bases respectively, with 14 bases between them. CDR1 SGHTA and CDR2 FQGTGA come from the germline V gene. In nucleotides, the CDR3 is TGTGCCAGCTCCCCAGGGGAGATCAATGAGCAGTTCTTC. The encoded protein is CASSPGEINEQFF.

This chain uses TRBV7-9 with TRBJ2-7; TRBD2 matches 7 bases. Trimming at V came to 5 bases and at J to 0 bases, leaving 7 bases not matched to a gene. Germline V gene data show CDR1 as SEHNR and CDR2 as FQNEAQ (reference sequence). The CDR3 consists of 15 residues. CDR3 region: CASSGGGGSSYEQYF. The DNA of the CDR3 is TGTGCCAGCAGCGGGGGGGGAGGGAGCTCCTACGAGCAGTACTTC.

V and J are TRBV28 and TRBJ2-7, with TRBD2 identical over 8 bases. Germline V gives CDR1 MDHEN, CDR2 SYDVKM. The CDR3 totals 15 residues. With 5 bases clipped from V and 0 bases from J, the junction kept 6 bases outside the gene matches. CDR3: CASSKLAESSYEQYF. The DNA for the CDR3 is TGTGCCAGCAGTAAACTAGCGGAGAGCTCCTACGAGCAGTACTTC.

CDR3 amino acids: CASSLGQGATYEQYF. The CDR3 DNA reads TGCGCCAGCAGCTTGGGGCAGGGGGCGACCTACGAGCAGTACTTC. This rearrangement joins TRBV5-1 to TRBJ2-7; 8 nucleotides align to TRBD1. The junction had 4 bases not matched to a gene; V was cut back by 0 bases and J by 2 bases. The germline CDR1 and CDR2 sequences are SGHRS and YFSETQ. CDR3 length: 15 residues.

This clone was observed a few times. The CDR3 DNA sequence: TGTGCCAGCAGCCAAGATACGGAACAGGACGAGCAGTACTTC. As protein: CASSQDTEQDEQYF. This chain connects TRBV4-2 to TRBJ2-5; D may be TRBD1 (5 bases). TRBJ2-7 matches the DNA end more closely, so the J call is doubtful. This CDR3 has 14 residues. Germline CDR1 LGHNA, CDR2 YNFKEQ.

As concerns this clone: The junction and the germline gene differ at one end; a read error may be behind it. This chain connects TRBV25-1 to TRBJ2-5, with D tentatively TRBD2 (6 bases). Per the germline V gene, CDR1 is MGHDK and CDR2 is SYGVNS. This CDR3 region has 15 residues. CDR3 nucleotides: TGTGCCAGCAGTGAATTGGGAGGTGACCAAGAGATCCAGTACTTC. It yields the protein CASSELGGDQEIQYF.

The chain has TRBV5-1 and TRBJ2-7; 7 bases line up with TRBD1. The CDR3 runs 13 residues. The V and J ends lost 5 bases and 1 base, in that order; junction bases with no gene match: 3. Germline values: CDR1 SGHRS, CDR2 YFSETQ. CDR3 in DNA: TGCGCCAGCAGAACGGGACAGTCCTACGAGCAGTACTTC. Its protein is CASRTGQSYEQYF.

V usage is TRBV28 and J usage is TRBJ2-1, with D possibly being TRBD1 (5 bases). Trimming took off 3 bases at V and 9 bases at J, with 18 bases between the two ends. The CDR3 covers 15 residues. The germline V gene has CDR1 MDHEN and CDR2 SYDVKM. The CDR3 DNA is TGTGCCAGCAGTTTGAGGCAGGGCCACTCGAGTGAGCAGTTCTTC. It is translated as CASSLRQGHSSEQFF.

In DNA form, the CDR3 reads TGTGCCAGCAGCCAGACCGCGGGGGGCACTGAAGCTTTCTTT. Amino acids: CASSQTAGGTEAFF. This rearrangement joins TRBV14 to TRBJ1-1; maybe TRBD1 (5 bases). The length of the CDR3 is 14 residues. Trimming cost V 3 bases and J 4 bases, with 12 bases left between them. The V gene's germline CDR1 is SGHDN and CDR2 FVKESK.